This is a list of T cell receptor beta chains from one sample in a study of cytomegalovirus exposure and HLA in healthy donors. Generated by immunoSEQ multiplex PCR, the TCRdb table keeps only in-frame clones and is missing some. The sample has roughly 120,000 clones; roughly 66% are singletons. Material for sequencing was PBMCs. These receptors came from a woman in her 30s in good health and CMV-seronegative. The CDR3 runs from the conserved cysteine through the conserved F or W. Fields, in order: clone size, D gene, V gene, CDR3 length, J gene, CDR3 DNA, CDR3 protein. D genes are given only for firm matches. The size of a clone is reported for some rows only, either as once, few or many, or as a class for expanded clones.

.	.	TRBV2	14	TRBJ2-5	TGTGCCAGCAGCCTTGCGGCAGTAAGTGAGACCCAGTACTTC	CASSLAAVSETQYF
once	TRBD1	TRBV5-6	15	TRBJ1-2	TGTGCCAGCAGCTTGGGTAGGGGGCCTAACTATGGCTACACCTTC	CASSLGRGPNYGYTF
.	TRBD2	TRBV6-5	15	TRBJ2-7	TGTGCCAGCAGTTACTCGACTAGCGGGAGCTACGAGCAGTACTTC	CASSYSTSGSYEQYF
.	TRBD1	TRBV19	15	TRBJ1-1	TGTGCCAGTAGTGCAAAACAGGGGTTCGACACTGAAGCTTTCTTT	CASSAKQGFDTEAFF
.	TRBD2	TRBV28	14	TRBJ2-3	TGTGCCAGCAGACTAGCGGGTGTCACAGATACGCAGTATTTT	CASRLAGVTDTQYF
.	TRBD2	TRBV28	14	TRBJ2-7	TGTGCCAGCAACGGGGGGGCCGACCCCTACGAGCAGTACTTC	CASNGGADPYEQYF
.	.	TRBV28	14	TRBJ1-1	TGTGCCAGCAGCCCACCGGCGGGCCAAGCTGAAGCTTTCTTT	CASSPPAGQAEAFF
.	.	TRBV28	16	TRBJ1-1	TGTGCCAGCAGCCTCCTGGCCGGGGGGGCGCTGACTGAAGCTTTCTTT	CASSLLAGGALTEAFF
few	TRBD1	TRBV5-4	14	TRBJ1-1	TGTGCCAGCAGCAGAACAGGGGAGAACACTGAAGCTTTCTTT	CASSRTGENTEAFF
.	.	TRBV2	16	TRBJ1-4	TGTGCCAGCAGTTCGAGCCCCAGGGCAACTAATGAAAAACTGTTTTTT	CASSSSPRATNEKLFF
.	TRBD1	TRBV6-4	14	TRBJ1-1	TGTGCCACTATACAGGGGGCGACGAATACTGAAGCTTTCTTT	CATIQGATNTEAFF
few	TRBD2	TRBV6-4	14	TRBJ2-3	TGTGCCAGCAGTGACGGGACTAGTTCAGATACGCAGTATTTT	CASSDGTSSDTQYF
.	TRBD1	TRBV5-6	15	TRBJ2-1	TGTGCCAGCAGCGGCGGACAGGGGGCTATCAATGAGCAGTTCTTC	CASSGGQGAINEQFF
.	.	TRBV19	13	TRBJ1-5	TGTGCCAGTAGTATAGATCGGGAACAGCCCCAGCATTTT	CASSIDREQPQHF
.	.	TRBV7-2	14	TRBJ1-3	TGTGCCAGCAGCTCCAACAGGGAGGGTAACACCATATATTTT	CASSSNREGNTIYF
.	.	TRBV11-2	15	TRBJ1-1	TGTGCCAGCAGCTTAGACCTGGCCAGGAACACTGAAGCTTTCTTT	CASSLDLARNTEAFF
few	TRBD2	TRBV28	18	TRBJ2-1	TGTGCCAGCAGTCAGGGACTAGCGGGAGGAAAGAACTACAATGAGCAGTTCTTC	CASSQGLAGGKNYNEQFF
.	TRBD2	TRBV19	14	TRBJ2-7	TGTGCCAGTAGAGGCGGGAGTGGCACCTACGAGCAGTACTTC	CASRGGSGTYEQYF
.	TRBD2	TRBV19	16	TRBJ2-3	TGTGCCAGTAGTGTCCCGGGACTAGCGGGAGTAAATACGCAGTATTTT	CASSVPGLAGVNTQYF
.	.	TRBV28	15	TRBJ1-2	TGTGCCAGCAGTTCCGACGGGGAGACGGGCTATGGCTACACCTTC	CASSSDGETGYGYTF
.	.	TRBV6-5	11	TRBJ2-7	TGTGCCAGCAGTCGCGCCCACGAGCAGTACTTC	CASSRAHEQYF
.	TRBD2	TRBV10-3	14	TRBJ2-7	TGTGCCATCAGGAGACTAGCGGGAGACGGTGAGCAGTACTTC	CAIRRLAGDGEQYF
.	TRBD2	TRBV5-1	16	TRBJ2-3	TGCGCCAGCAGCTTGGAGCTAGCGGGAGATATAGATACGCAGTATTTT	CASSLELAGDIDTQYF
.	TRBD1	TRBV27	14	TRBJ2-1	TGTGCCAGCAGTATAACAGGGGTTGGCAATGAGCAGTTCTTC	CASSITGVGNEQFF
.	.	TRBV28	14	TRBJ1-2	TGTGCCAGCAGTTTTGAGTTGACATCCTATGGCTACACCTTC	CASSFELTSYGYTF
few	.	TRBV2	14	TRBJ2-5	TGTGCCAGCAAAGGGGCAGGGCTTTTTGGGACCCAGTACTTC	CASKGAGLFGTQYF
.	.	TRBV6-1	11	TRBJ2-7	TGTGCCAGCAGTGAAGCGAGGGAGCAGTACTTC	CASSEAREQYF
.	TRBD2	TRBV4-1	18	TRBJ2-1	TGCGCCAGCAGCCAAGATGCGCAGGGGACTAGCGGGAGCCTTGAGCAGTTCTTC	CASSQDAQGTSGSLEQFF
.	.	TRBV5-1	13	TRBJ1-2	TGCGCCAGCAGCCCTTCGGACAGCTATGGCTACACCTTC	CASSPSDSYGYTF
.	TRBD1	TRBV5-1	14	TRBJ1-1	TGCGCCGGCAGCTTGCGGACAGGGAACACTGAAGCTTTCTTT	CAGSLRTGNTEAFF
.	TRBD2	TRBV27	16	TRBJ2-3	TGTGCCAGCAGTTTGCTTAGCGGGGTTAGCACAGATACGCAGTATTTT	CASSLLSGVSTDTQYF
.	TRBD1	TRBV5-1	14	TRBJ1-1	TGCGCCAGCAGCTTGGTGCAGGGGGACACTGAAGCTTTCTTT	CASSLVQGDTEAFF
.	TRBD1	TRBV11-3	18	TRBJ2-3	TGTGCCAGCAGCTTAGATCCCGCCGGGACAGGGAGCACAGATACGCAGTATTTT	CASSLDPAGTGSTDTQYF
few	TRBD1	TRBV30	13	TRBJ1-2	TGTGCCTGGCATCGGGACAGGCCGTATGGCTACACCTTC	CAWHRDRPYGYTF
.	.	TRBV20-1	10	TRBJ1-4	TGCAGTGCTTTACTGGAAAAACTGTTTTTT	CSALLEKLFF
few	.	TRBV30	13	TRBJ1-1	TGTGCCTGGAGTTGGGGGGTGAACACTGAAGCTTTCTTT	CAWSWGVNTEAFF
.	.	TRBV5-1	16	TRBJ2-7	TGCGCCAGCAGCTTGGGGTCTCGACAGGCCTCCTACGAGCAGTACTTC	CASSLGSRQASYEQYF
few	TRBD2	TRBV6-6	15	TRBJ2-7	TGTGCCAGCAATATTCTAGCGGGAGTCTCCTACGAGCAGTACTTC	CASNILAGVSYEQYF
.	TRBD2	TRBV18	17	TRBJ2-7	TGTGCCAGCTCACCACCCCGAGCAGCGGGAGAAAAGGGCGAGCAGTACTTC	CASSPPRAAGEKGEQYF
few	.	TRBV19	13	TRBJ2-5	TGTGCCAGTAGTATCACCAGGGTTGAGACCCAGTACTTC	CASSITRVETQYF
.	.	TRBV19	13	TRBJ2-7	TGTGCCAGTAGTATACAACCACTCTACGAGCAGTACTTC	CASSIQPLYEQYF
.	.	TRBV5-6	13	TRBJ2-1	TGTGCCAGCACTACAGGTTCGTACAATGAGCAGTTCTTC	CASTTGSYNEQFF
.	.	TRBV9	13	TRBJ2-4	TGTGCCAGCAGCGTAGACGGGAAAAACATTCAGTACTTC	CASSVDGKNIQYF
.	TRBD2	TRBV27	14	TRBJ2-7	TGTGCCAGCAGTTATGCTAGCGGTTCCTACGAGCAGTACTTC	CASSYASGSYEQYF
.	.	TRBV30	14	TRBJ1-1	TGTGCCTGGACCAGCTCAGGGTTGAACACTGAAGCTTTCTTT	CAWTSSGLNTEAFF
.	.	TRBV28	14	TRBJ1-2	TGTGCCAGCAGTTTAAACGCAGGGGCCTATGGCTACACCTTC	CASSLNAGAYGYTF
.	TRBD1	TRBV13	15	TRBJ2-7	TGTGCCAGCAGCTTGTGGGGACAGGGGGCGAACGAGCAGTACTTC	CASSLWGQGANEQYF
.	.	TRBV6-6	15	TRBJ2-7	TGTGCCAGCAGTTACGAGTCTAGAGTTGCATACGAGCAGTACTTC	CASSYESRVAYEQYF
.	TRBD2	TRBV5-1	13	TRBJ2-1	TGCGCCAGCGCCCGGGGCGGGAGTAATGAGCAGTTCTTC	CASARGGSNEQFF
once	TRBD2	TRBV5-1	15	TRBJ2-3	TGCGCCAGCAGCCCACTAGCGGATAGCACAGATACGCAGTATTTT	CASSPLADSTDTQYF
once	TRBD2	TRBV29-1	17	TRBJ2-7	TGCAGCGTTGAAGCCCCGGGACTAGCGGGAGGGCCGTACGAGCAGTACTTC	CSVEAPGLAGGPYEQYF
few	TRBD2	TRBV19	13	TRBJ2-1	TGTGCCAGTAGTATAGATCTAGCGGGAGGGGAGTTCTTC	CASSIDLAGGEFF
.	.	TRBV20-1	11	TRBJ1-2	TGCAGGGATCGGCGGCGGAAGGGCTACACCTTC	CRDRRRKGYTF
.	.	TRBV5-1	15	TRBJ2-6	TGCGCCAGCAGCTTGGACAGACCTGGGGCCAACGTCCTGACTTTC	CASSLDRPGANVLTF